Listed here are 28 T cell receptor beta chains from one sample, sequenced in a study of glioma-infiltrating T cells after dendritic cell vaccination. Data came from immunoSEQ multiplex PCR; TCRdb stores just in-frame clones and leaves some out. The data contain fewer than 40,000 clones, roughly nine tenths of them seen just once; the ten biggest clones take up roughly 2%. This specimen consisted of blood, obtained before dendritic cell vaccination. These receptors all stem from a human donor with glioblastoma.

CDR3 sequence (DNA): TGTGCCAGCAGCGCCGGGGGGGCCACTGAGCAGTTCTTC. Protein product: CASSAGGATEQFF. The chain combines TRBV6-5 with TRBJ2-1, with 8 bases matching TRBD2. V gave up 6 bases and J gave up 9 bases; unmatched junction bases: 7. The CDR3 runs 13 residues. Germline V lookup: CDR1 MNHEY, CDR2 SVGAGI.

This sequence joins TRBV11-1 and TRBJ2-5; D is perhaps TRBD1 (6 bases). The CDR3 is made up of 13 amino acids. V dropped 6 bases and J dropped 2 bases, with 10 bases sitting between them. CDR1 is SGHAT and CDR2 is FQDESV in the germline V gene (reference sequence). For the CDR3, the DNA is TGTGCCAGCAGGGGACAACTGCAAGAGACCCAGTACTTC. Its protein is CASRGQLQETQYF.

The CDR3 DNA sequence: TGTGCCAGCAGCTTGCGTTCGGACAGTAGCAATCAGCCCCAGCATTTT. It translates to CASSLRSDSSNQPQHF. This chain uses TRBV5-5 with TRBJ1-5; maybe TRBD1 (6 bases). The germline V gene encodes CDR1 SGHKS and CDR2 YYEKEE (reference sequence). The CDR3 contains 16 residues. The V end lost 1 base, the J end lost 0 bases, and 11 bases lay between the germline ends. The variable domain in full, completed from reference TRBV5-5 and TRBJ1-5, reads DAGVTQSPTHLIKTRGQQVTLRCSPISGHKSVSWYQQVLGQGPQFIFQYYEKEERGRGNFPDRFSARQFPNYSSELNVNALLLGDSALYLCASSLRSDSSNQPQHFGDGTRLSIL.

The rearrangement links TRBV5-1 to TRBJ2-5; 14 bases match TRBD2. The germline CDR1 and CDR2 sequences are SGHRS and YFSETQ. Trimming cost V 4 bases and J 4 bases; bases outside gene matches: 3. The CDR3 has 15 residues. The CDR3 region is CASSVGLAGGETQYF. In nucleotides, the CDR3 is TGCGCCAGCAGCGTCGGACTAGCGGGGGGAGAGACCCAGTACTTC.

CDR3 amino acids: CASSWTSGGSEQFF. The CDR3 bases are TGTGCCAGCAGCTGGACTAGCGGTGGATCTGAGCAGTTCTTC. The chain links TRBV6-5 to TRBJ2-1; TRBD2 agrees at 10 bases. The V gene end was trimmed by 6 bases and the J gene end by 9 bases; junction bases not matched to a gene: 8. The CDR3 length is 14 residues. Germline values: CDR1 MNHEY, CDR2 SVGAGI.

The V and J genes are TRBV27 and TRBJ1-1, with 8 bases that match TRBD1. Trimming cost V 4 bases and J 3 bases; bases outside gene matches: 4. Looked up from germline, CDR1 is MNHEY and CDR2 is SMNVEV (reference sequence). The CDR3 spans 14 residues. CDR3 coding DNA: TGTGCCAGCAGTTCGGGACAGGAGTACACTGAAGCTTTCTTT. This sequence encodes CASSSGQEYTEAFF.

V usage is TRBV6-1 and J usage is TRBJ2-7; D might be TRBD1 (6 bases). The V end was cut by 5 bases, the J end by 3 bases, with 11 bases between. Germline assignment: CDR1 MNHNS and CDR2 SASEGT. This CDR3 is built from 13 residues. CDR3 amino acids: CASSLVQGYEQYF. DNA for the CDR3: TGTGCCAGCAGTCTGGTACAGGGCTACGAGCAGTACTTC.

The V gene is TRBV18, the J gene TRBJ2-1; no clear D. The CDR3 runs 13 residues. From germline, CDR1 is KGHSH and CDR2 LQKENI. The V gene lost 3 bases and the J gene lost 7 bases, with 10 bases spanning the gap. The CDR3 is CASSPDWSNEQFF. DNA for the CDR3: TGTGCCAGCTCACCCGACTGGTCTAATGAGCAGTTCTTC.

This CDR3 reads CASSPAWGRDNSPLHF. The CDR3 DNA sequence: TGTGCCAGCAGCCCGGCGTGGGGCCGGGATAATTCACCCCTCCACTTT. The chain couples TRBV5-8 to TRBJ1-6; D is perhaps TRBD1 (5 bases). The CDR3 is made up of 16 amino acids. Germline V lookup: CDR1 SGHTS, CDR2 YDEGEE. Trimming left V 4 bases short and J 5 bases short, with 16 bases between.

The rearrangement joins TRBV30 to TRBJ1-2; D is ambiguous. Between the trimmed V and J ends, which lost 3 bases and 5 bases, there was a span of 16 bases. The CDR3 is made up of 14 amino acids. The germline V gene has CDR1 GTSNPN and CDR2 SVGIG (reference sequence). DNA of the CDR3: TGTGCCTGGAGCGACCTCCCCGGGAGGTATGGCTACACCTTC. It specifies CAWSDLPGRYGYTF.

There are a few counts of this clone. The chain joins TRBV7-9 to TRBJ2-1; no clear D. CDR1 SEHNR and CDR2 FQNEAQ come from the germline V gene (reference sequence). This CDR3 has 13 residues. Trimming took 5 bases from V and 10 from J, leaving 15 bases between them. The CDR3 protein is CASSLLEFGEQFF. In DNA, the CDR3 is TGTGCCAGCAGCCTCCTAGAATTCGGGGAGCAGTTCTTC. The full variable domain, in which reference TRBV7-9 and TRBJ2-1 provide the parts outside the CDR3, is DTGVSQNPRHKITKRGQNVTFRCDPISEHNRLYWYRQTLGQGPEFLTYFQNEAQLEKSRLLSDRFSAERPKGSFSTLEIQRTEQGDSAMYLCASSLLEFGEQFFGPGTRLTVL.

This rearrangement joins TRBV7-9 to TRBJ2-7; D might be TRBD1 (6 bases). The CDR3 sequence is 15 residues long. Trimming stripped 1 base from V and 0 bases from J, with 10 bases between. Germline loops: CDR1 SEHNR, CDR2 FQNEAQ (reference sequence). The CDR3 sequence: CASSLGQASSYEQYF. CDR3 coding DNA: TGTGCCAGCAGCTTAGGACAGGCCTCCTCCTACGAGCAGTACTTC.

The genes are TRBV5-1 and TRBJ2-3; TRBD2 matches 14 bases. Per germline, CDR1 SGHRS and CDR2 YFSETQ. The CDR3 extends over 16 amino acids. V dropped 3 bases and J dropped 1; count of bases not matched to a gene: 1. The CDR3: CASSSTSGGGTDTQYF. Written as DNA, the CDR3 is TGCGCCAGCAGCTCGACTAGCGGGGGGGGCACAGATACGCAGTATTTT. The full variable domain, completed using reference TRBV5-1 and TRBJ2-3, is KAGVTQTPRYLIKTRGQQVTLSCSPISGHRSVSWYQQTPGQGLQFLFEYFSETQRNKGNFPGRFSGRQFSNSRSEMNVSTLELGDSALYLCASSSTSGGGTDTQYFGPGTRLTVL.

CDR3 sequence: CASSPREGISHEQYF. CDR3 nucleotide sequence: TGCGCCAGCAGCCCCAGAGAGGGTATCAGCCACGAGCAGTACTTC. This rearrangement joins TRBV4-1 to TRBJ2-7; D might be TRBD2 (5 bases). CDR1 and CDR2 from the germline V gene are MGHRA and YSYEKL. V was trimmed by 4 bases and J by 5 bases, leaving 18 bases between them. The CDR3 is 15 residues long.

Only a few counts were recorded for this clone. The chain uses TRBV2 and TRBJ2-1; no definite D call. V lost 5 bases, J lost 4 bases, and 9 bases lay in between. Germline V CDR1 and CDR2: SNHLY, FYNNEI. CDR3 size: 13 residues. The CDR3, as DNA: TGTGCCAGCAGTTTTGAAGCGTACAATGAGCAGTTCTTC. This codes for CASSFEAYNEQFF.

The gene calls are TRBV6-5 and TRBJ1-2, with 10 positions matching TRBD1. CDR1 is MNHEY and CDR2 is SVGAGI in the germline V gene. The CDR3 spans 14 residues. The junction had 6 bases not matched to a gene; V was cut back by 5 bases and J by 6 bases. The CDR3 is CASSTPTGGNGYTF. DNA for the CDR3: TGTGCCAGCAGTACCCCGACAGGGGGCAATGGCTACACCTTC.

V is TRBV6-6 and J is TRBJ2-2, with D possibly TRBD2 on 5 matching bases. Trimming shortened V by 6 bases and J by 0 bases, and 8 bases separated the two germline ends. The CDR3 length is 14 residues. Per the germline V gene, CDR1 is MNHNY and CDR2 is SVGAGI (reference sequence). The CDR3 loop is CASRDSANTGELFF. The CDR3 nucleotides read TGTGCCAGCAGGGACTCCGCGAACACCGGGGAGCTGTTTTTT.

This chain connects TRBV6-5 to TRBJ1-5; 7 nucleotides align to TRBD1. The CDR3 loop spans 15 amino acids. From germline, CDR1 is MNHEY and CDR2 SVGAGI. The trim removed 6 bases at V and 2 bases at J, leaving 7 bases unmatched. CDR3 in amino acids: CASRLDRAGNQPQHF. CDR3 bases: TGTGCCAGCAGACTAGACAGGGCCGGCAATCAGCCCCAGCATTTT.

The V and J genes are TRBV5-1 and TRBJ2-1, with 13 bases identical to TRBD2. Looked up from germline, CDR1 is SGHRS and CDR2 is YFSETQ. Unmatched junction bases numbered 7, after V lost 4 bases and J lost 6 bases. This CDR3 contains 16 residues. The CDR3 bases are TGCGCCAGCAGCCCGACTAGCGGGGGGCAGGTCAATGAGCAGTTCTTC. It codes for CASSPTSGGQVNEQFF.

This clone has just one count. The V call is TRBV7-9, the J call TRBJ1-2, with TRBD1 as a possible D gene (6 bases). Looked up from germline, CDR1 is SEHNR and CDR2 is FQNEAQ (reference sequence). V was cut by 0 bases and J by 6 bases, with 11 bases left in between. This CDR3 contains 14 residues. Here the CDR3 DNA reads TGTGCCAGCAGCTTAGCAGGGACAAACGATGGCTACACCTTC. Its protein product is CASSLAGTNDGYTF.

The CDR3 sequence: CASSRRTGSNYGYTF. Here the CDR3 DNA reads TGTGCCAGCAGTCGTCGTACAGGGTCAAACTATGGCTACACCTTC. The V call is TRBV6-6, the J call TRBJ1-2; possible D gene TRBD1, 6 bases. The CDR3 spans 15 residues. Germline V CDR1 and CDR2: MNHNY, SVGAGI (reference sequence). Trimming left V 5 bases short and J 2 bases short, with 15 bases between.

The chain carries TRBV18 and TRBJ2-1; D is undetermined. CDR1 is KGHSH, CDR2 LQKENI, per germline. This CDR3 has 13 amino acids. V lost 0 bases and J 3 bases, leaving 3 bases between the germline ends. The CDR3 loop reads CASSPPVYNEQFF. CDR3 in DNA: TGTGCCAGCTCACCACCCGTCTACAATGAGCAGTTCTTC.

V is TRBV7-2 and J is TRBJ1-2, with TRBD1 as a possible D gene (6 bases). CDR1 and CDR2 from the germline V gene are SGHTA and FQGNSA. Trimming cost V 8 bases and J 7 bases, with 17 bases left between them. This CDR3 has 13 residues. The CDR3 loop reads CASETNRVAGYTF. The CDR3 region has the DNA TGTGCCAGCGAGACCAACAGGGTGGCTGGCTACACCTTC. Combining the CDR3 with reference TRBV7-2 and TRBJ1-2 gives the whole variable domain GAGVSQSPSNKVTEKGKDVELRCDPISGHTALYWYRQSLGQGLEFLIYFQGNSAPDKSGLPSDRFSAERTGGSVSTLTIQRTQQEDSAVYLCASETNRVAGYTFGSGTRLTVV.

This clone showed up just a few times. V gene TRBV10-3 combines with J gene TRBJ1-1, with no clear D. Germline lookup yields CDR1 ENHRY and CDR2 SYGVKD. There are 13 residues in the CDR3. Trimming stripped 4 bases from V and 0 bases from J, with 6 bases between. Here the CDR3 DNA reads TGTGCCATCAGTGGAACAGTGAACACTGAAGCTTTCTTT. It codes for CAISGTVNTEAFF.

This clone was seen once. A junction boundary mismatches the germline segment, possibly from a read error. The chain has TRBV7-2 and TRBJ2-7; TRBD2 might be the D (7 bases). This CDR3 contains 13 residues. CDR1 is SGHTA, CDR2 FQGNSA, per germline. This CDR3 is CASSLDRDYDQYF. DNA of the CDR3: TGTGCCAGCAGCTTAGACAGGGACTACGATCAGTACTTC.

The genes are TRBV27 and TRBJ1-2, with 7 bases that match TRBD1. V dropped 6 bases and J dropped 7; count of bases not matched to a gene: 8. Germline CDR1 is MNHEY and CDR2 is SMNVEV (reference sequence). The CDR3 has 13 amino acids. CDR3 in amino acids: CASSTTGSSGYTF. The CDR3 DNA is TGTGCCAGCAGCACGACAGGGTCTTCTGGCTACACCTTC.

The CDR3 nucleotides are TGTGCCAGCAGCCTCCGGACAGCCGGTGAAAACACCATATATTTT. As protein: CASSLRTAGENTIYF. This chain joins TRBV7-2 and TRBJ1-3; D is perhaps TRBD1 (6 bases). Looked up from germline, CDR1 is SGHTA and CDR2 is FQGNSA. The length of the CDR3 is 15 residues. The V end was cut by 5 bases, the J end by 6 bases, with 17 bases between.

The CDR3: CASSLRGGGQPQHF. The CDR3 nucleotides read TGTGCCAGCAGTTTAAGAGGGGGTGGGCAGCCCCAGCATTTT. The chain uses TRBV27 and TRBJ1-5, with D perhaps matching TRBD1 (6 bases). From germline, CDR1 is MNHEY and CDR2 SMNVEV (reference sequence). This CDR3 spans 14 amino acids. V was pared by 2 bases and J by 7 bases, with 12 bases between.